The 18 T cell receptor beta chains reported below all come from one sample, sequenced in a study of control samples from healthy donors and cancer patients. TCRdb keeps only in-frame clones here, not all; method: immunoSEQ multiplex PCR. The table has 120,000 to 150,000 clones, 75% to 95% seen once. The sample consisted of blood. The receptors were gathered from a man between 25 and 39 years old in good health.

The chain combines TRBV19 with TRBJ2-3; D unclear. Germline CDR1 and CDR2: LNHDA and SQIVND (reference sequence). The CDR3 spans 14 residues. V was shortened by 0 bases and J by 0 bases, with 4 bases between the two germline ends. The CDR3 nucleotides read TGTGCCAGTAGTATAGACAGAAGCACAGATACGCAGTATTTT. Amino acid sequence: CASSIDRSTDTQYF. The whole variable domain, filled in from reference TRBV19 and TRBJ2-3, reads DGGITQSPKYLFRKEGQNVTLSCEQNLNHDAMYWYRQDPGQGLRLIYYSQIVNDFQKGDIAEGYSVSREKKESFPLTVTSAQKNPTAFYLCASSIDRSTDTQYFGPGTRLTVL.

The chain combines TRBV19 with TRBJ2-1; the D gene is possibly TRBD2 (6 bases). Germline V CDR1 and CDR2: LNHDA, SQIVND (reference sequence). This CDR3 contains 15 residues. V gave up 3 bases and J gave up 8 bases, with 17 bases separating them. For the CDR3, the DNA is TGTGCCAGTAGTATCGGTGGGGGGTATGTAGATGAGCAGTTCTTC. Amino acids: CASSIGGGYVDEQFF.

The CDR3 region is CAWSGSRTGRSPLHF. The DNA for the CDR3 is TGTGCCTGGAGTGGGAGTCGGACAGGACGGTCACCCCTCCACTTT. V gene TRBV30 combines with J gene TRBJ1-6, with 7 bases lining up with TRBD1. CDR1 GTSNPN and CDR2 SVGIG come from the germline V gene (reference sequence). V shed 1 base and J 10 bases; nucleotides not matched to a gene: 10. The CDR3 loop spans 15 amino acids.

The CDR3 loop is CASSLRLENIQYF. The CDR3 DNA reads TGTGCCAGCAGCCTGAGGTTAGAAAACATTCAGTACTTC. The chain uses TRBV3-1 (or the pseudogene TRBV3-2) and TRBJ2-4; D is unclear. There are 13 residues in the CDR3. The germline V gene has CDR1 LGHDT and CDR2 YNNKEL (reference sequence). V was pared by 4 bases and J by 5 bases, with 9 bases between.

V gene TRBV28 combines with J gene TRBJ1-1; a possible D gene is TRBD1 (5 bases). V was pared by 3 bases and J by 3 bases, with 8 bases between. Germline V gene data show CDR1 as MDHEN and CDR2 as SYDVKM. The CDR3 is 13 amino acids. The CDR3 reads CASSLGRYTEAFF. The CDR3 region has the DNA TGTGCCAGCAGTTTGGGACGGTACACTGAAGCTTTCTTT.

V gene TRBV25-1 combines with J gene TRBJ1-2; a possible D gene is TRBD1 (5 bases). V lost 0 bases and J lost 6, with 11 bases in between. This CDR3 has 14 residues. Germline V gene lookup returns CDR1 MGHDK and CDR2 SYGVNS. In nucleotides, the CDR3 is TGTGCCAGCAGTGAATACGGCAGGGTTGATGGCTACACCTTC. Amino acid sequence: CASSEYGRVDGYTF.

The V and J genes are TRBV2 and TRBJ2-2; D possibly matches TRBD1 or TRBD2 (5 bases each). The CDR3 has 14 residues. Germline V gene data show CDR1 as SNHLY and CDR2 as FYNNEI. Trimming shortened V by 3 bases and J by 6 bases, and 11 bases separated the two germline ends. As DNA, the CDR3 is TGTGCCAGCAGTGATGGGACCCAACCCGGGGAGCTGTTTTTT. Its protein product is CASSDGTQPGELFF.

The chain links TRBV7-9 to TRBJ2-2; D remains unclear. The CDR3 covers 14 residues. V lost 0 bases, J lost 2 bases, and 4 bases lay in between. Germline CDR1 reads SEHNR; CDR2 reads FQNEAQ (reference sequence). CDR3 loop: CASSLASNTGELFF. The DNA for the CDR3 is TGTGCCAGCAGCTTAGCTTCAAACACCGGGGAGCTGTTTTTT.

This sequence joins TRBV19 and TRBJ2-7; TRBD1 matches at 8 bases. Trimming removed 5 bases from V and 2 bases from J; junction bases left unmatched: 5. This CDR3 has 14 residues. The germline CDR1 and CDR2 sequences are LNHDA and SQIVND (reference sequence). The CDR3 region is CASSLYRGAYEQYF. CDR3 DNA sequence: TGTGCCAGTAGTCTGTACAGGGGGGCCTACGAGCAGTACTTC.

The V call is TRBV9, the J call TRBJ2-1; 11 nucleotides match TRBD2. Germline V gives CDR1 SGDLS, CDR2 YYNGEE. The CDR3 spans 15 residues. The ends lost 0 bases at V and 6 bases at J; junction bases unmatched: 2. CDR3: CASSVGLAGTNEQFF. CDR3 DNA sequence: TGTGCCAGCAGCGTAGGACTAGCGGGGACCAATGAGCAGTTCTTC.

This chain joins TRBV19 and TRBJ1-1, with a tentative D call TRBD1 (6 bases). V was pared by 11 bases and J by 3 bases, with 19 bases between. CDR1 is LNHDA, CDR2 SQIVND, per germline (reference sequence). The CDR3 is 14 amino acids. The CDR3 nucleotides are TGTGCCTCGTTCCTGGGGGGGGCGGACACTGAAGCTTTCTTT. Its protein is CASFLGGADTEAFF. The full variable domain, its missing parts supplied by reference TRBV19 and TRBJ1-1, is DGGITQSPKYLFRKEGQNVTLSCEQNLNHDAMYWYRQDPGQGLRLIYYSQIVNDFQKGDIAEGYSVSREKKESFPLTVTSAQKNPTAFYLCASFLGGADTEAFFGQGTRLTVV.

The J gene is TRBJ1-2, the V gene TRBV20-1; the D is unclear. V gave up 3 bases and J gave up 4 bases, with 21 bases separating them. CDR3 length: 16 residues. Germline V CDR1 and CDR2: DFQATT, SNEGSKA (reference sequence). The CDR3, as DNA: TGCAGTGCTAGTTCCCCGAACCCTGACGGAATCTATGGCTACACCTTC. Translated, it gives CSASSPNPDGIYGYTF.

V is TRBV7-6 and J is TRBJ2-7; D remains ambiguous. The V and J ends lost 0 bases and 3 bases respectively, with 6 bases between them. The CDR3 is made up of 13 amino acids. CDR1 is SGHVS, CDR2 FNYEAQ, per germline. The DNA of the CDR3 is TGTGCCAGCAGCTTAGCGGCAGACTACGAGCAGTACTTC. As protein: CASSLAADYEQYF.

This rearrangement joins TRBV3-1 (or the pseudogene TRBV3-2) to TRBJ2-7; 16 bases are shared with TRBD2. V was pared by 4 bases and J by 4 bases, with 7 bases of the junction left unmatched. CDR1 is LGHDT and CDR2 is YNNKEL in the germline V gene (reference sequence). The CDR3 is 17 amino acids. The CDR3 sequence: CASSRGLAGGNRYEQYF. The CDR3 DNA is TGTGCCAGCAGCCGGGGACTAGCGGGGGGGAATAGGTACGAGCAGTACTTC.

CDR3 protein: CASSDPPGQGNTIYF. DNA for the CDR3: TGTGCCAGCAGTGACCCTCCGGGACAGGGAAACACCATATATTTT. The chain combines TRBV25-1 with TRBJ1-3, with 7 bases matching TRBD1. The CDR3 spans 15 residues. The V and J ends lost 3 bases and 4 bases, in that order; junction bases with no gene match: 6. Looked up from germline, CDR1 is MGHDK and CDR2 is SYGVNS.

The chain recombines TRBV27 with TRBJ1-2, with D tentatively TRBD1 (6 bases). This CDR3 has 13 residues. The V end lost 4 bases, the J end lost 4 bases, and 10 bases lay between the germline ends. Per the germline V gene, CDR1 is MNHEY and CDR2 is SMNVEV (reference sequence). The CDR3 loop reads CASSYLQGYGYTF. In nucleotides, the CDR3 is TGTGCCAGCAGTTACCTACAGGGCTATGGCTACACCTTC.

The chain is built from TRBV19 and TRBJ1-2, with 8 bases fitting TRBD1. Germline CDR1 LNHDA, CDR2 SQIVND (reference sequence). V was clipped by 9 bases and J by 2 bases; unmatched bases: 11. The CDR3 is made up of 15 amino acids. The CDR3 region has the DNA TGTGCCAGCATGTGGCAGGGGGCTCAAAACTATGGCTACACCTTC. It translates to CASMWQGAQNYGYTF.

V is TRBV7-3 and J is TRBJ1-5; D gene ambiguous. V gave up 7 bases and J gave up 7 bases, with 8 bases separating them. This CDR3 has 11 amino acids. Germline CDR1 is SGHTA and CDR2 is FQGTGA. CDR3 in DNA: TGTGCCAGCACCCTTCTACAGCCCCAGCATTTT. This sequence encodes CASTLLQPQHF.